This T cell receptor (beta chain) was profiled in a study of T-cell reconstitution after alpha-beta-depleted transplantation in children. This clonotype has just a few counts. TCRbeta library construction was performed incorporating unique molecular identifiers. Each CDR3 protein gets one entry after TCRdb re-called the PCR reads with MiXCR. The sample has some 440,000 distinct CDR3 sequences; about 16% are singletons. The length of the CDR3 is 12 residues. The ends were cut back, 11 bases at V and 4 bases at J, with 15 bases in the middle. Germline values: CDR1 ENHRY, CDR2 SYGVKD. This TCR derives from a boy younger than two who had a stem cell transplant for Wiskott-Aldrich syndrome, so the T cells may come from the graft donor. This rearrangement joins TRBV10-3 to TRBJ2-7, with D perhaps assigned TRBD1 or TRBD2 (6 bases each). The sample consisted of PBMCs, mostly from graft donor cells, taken 360 days after TCRalphabeta/CD19-depleted stem cell transplant. The CDR3 loop reads CAVAGQHYEQYF. Written as DNA, the CDR3 is TGTGCCGTCGCGGGACAACATTACGAGCAGTACTTC.